This TCR beta chain was identified during a study of blood T cell repertoires in COVID-19. Study as a whole: Samples of COVID-19 (acute and convalescent) were obtained from the United States, Italy and Spain. The analysed material was cDNA or gDNA that came from T cells, B-cell-depleted T cells, or PBMCs.

As originally analysed: Reference gene primer amplification gave nucleated cell count estimates. The table came from immunoSEQ multiplex PCR; TCRdb's copy has only in-frame clones and leaves some out. V and J calls plus clone size are reproduced from that table; the DNA served to infer D and trimming. The sample shows about 87,000 clones, around 87% of them seen only once. CDR1 SGHTA and CDR2 FQGTGA come from the germline V gene. J was trimmed by 7 bases and V by 0 bases; bases with no gene match: 9. The CDR3 sequence is 16 residues long. Sequences were obtained from peripheral blood. This TCR was sampled from a human donor with acute or convalescent COVID-19. The donor label of this sample is uncertain. The V gene is TRBV7-3, the J gene TRBJ1-2, with 9 bases aligning to TRBD1. The CDR3 loop reads CASSLTPRGQGIGYTF. In DNA, the CDR3 is TGTGCCAGCAGCTTAACGCCGAGGGGACAGGGCATTGGCTACACCTTC.